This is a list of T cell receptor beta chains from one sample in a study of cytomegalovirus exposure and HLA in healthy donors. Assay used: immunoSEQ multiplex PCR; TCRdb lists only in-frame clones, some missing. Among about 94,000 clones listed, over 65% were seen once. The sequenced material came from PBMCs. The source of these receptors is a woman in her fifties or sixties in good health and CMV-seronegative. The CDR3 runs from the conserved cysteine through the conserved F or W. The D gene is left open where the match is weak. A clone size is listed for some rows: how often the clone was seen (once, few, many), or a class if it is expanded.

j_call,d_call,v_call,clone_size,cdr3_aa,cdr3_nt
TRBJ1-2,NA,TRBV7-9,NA,CASSPGLFRDGYTF,TGTGCCAGCAGCCCCGGACTCTTCCGCGATGGCTACACCTTC
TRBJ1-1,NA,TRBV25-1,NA,CASSDYSPDMVAFF,TGTGCCAGCAGTGATTACAGTCCCGACATGGTAGCTTTCTTT
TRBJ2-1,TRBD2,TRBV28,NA,CASRGSGVSSYNEQFF,TGTGCCAGCAGGGGTAGCGGGGTTAGCTCCTACAATGAGCAGTTCTTC
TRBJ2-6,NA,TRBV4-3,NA,CASSQDNIRYTNVLTF,TGCGCCAGCAGCCAAGATAATATCCGTTACACCAACGTCCTGACTTTC
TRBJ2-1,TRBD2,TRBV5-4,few,CASSLDTGTRQFF,TGTGCCAGCAGCCTAGATACCGGGACTAGACAGTTCTTC
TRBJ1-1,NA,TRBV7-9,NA,CASSPETANTEAFF,TGTGCCAGCAGCCCAGAGACAGCAAACACTGAAGCTTTCTTT
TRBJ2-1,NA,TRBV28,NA,CASKVWEKDRSYNEQFF,TGTGCCAGCAAGGTATGGGAGAAGGACAGATCCTACAATGAGCAGTTCTTC
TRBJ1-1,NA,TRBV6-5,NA,CASSYSPEGPEAFF,TGTGCCAGCAGTTACTCCCCGGAGGGGCCTGAAGCTTTCTTT
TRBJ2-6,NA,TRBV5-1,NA,CASSLDGLGANVLTF,TGCGCCAGCAGCTTGGACGGGTTGGGGGCCAACGTCCTGACTTTC
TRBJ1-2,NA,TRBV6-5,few,CASSYSSRGDYGYTF,TGTGCCAGCAGTTACTCAAGCAGGGGTGACTATGGCTACACCTTC
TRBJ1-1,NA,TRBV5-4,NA,CASSWGVVNTEAFF,TGTGCCAGCAGCTGGGGGGTTGTGAACACTGAAGCTTTCTTT
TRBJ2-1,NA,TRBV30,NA,CAGTERPYNEQFF,TGTGCTGGAACGGAGCGGCCCTACAATGAGCAGTTCTTC
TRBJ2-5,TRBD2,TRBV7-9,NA,CASSSRGTSGGQETQYF,TGTGCCAGCAGCTCCCGAGGGACTAGCGGGGGACAAGAGACCCAGTACTTC
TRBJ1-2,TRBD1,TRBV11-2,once,CASSQDRGLGYGYTF,TGTGCCAGCAGCCAGGACAGGGGGCTAGGCTATGGCTACACCTTC
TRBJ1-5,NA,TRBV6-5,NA,CASRLRSNQPQHF,TGTGCCAGCAGGCTCAGGAGCAATCAGCCCCAGCATTTT
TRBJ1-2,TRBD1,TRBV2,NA,CASKNDRDAYGYTF,TGTGCCAGCAAAAATGACAGGGATGCCTATGGCTACACCTTC
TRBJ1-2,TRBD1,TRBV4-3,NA,CASSRSRTGDVYGYTF,TGCGCCAGCAGCCGCTCAAGGACAGGGGATGTTTATGGCTACACCTTC
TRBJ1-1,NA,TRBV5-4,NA,CASSRDRWSTEAFF,TGTGCCAGCAGCCGGGATCGGTGGAGCACTGAAGCTTTCTTT
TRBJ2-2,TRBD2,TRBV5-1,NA,CASSPGRAGTGELFF,TGCGCCAGCAGCCCTGGGAGGGCGGGCACCGGGGAGCTGTTTTTT
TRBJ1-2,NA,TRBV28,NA,CASSFGGGQFNYGYTF,TGTGCCAGCAGTTTCGGCGGGGGCCAGTTTAACTATGGCTACACCTTC
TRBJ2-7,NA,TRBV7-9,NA,CASSLVGRGSYEQYF,TGTGCCAGCAGCTTAGTGGGGCGAGGCTCCTACGAGCAGTACTTC
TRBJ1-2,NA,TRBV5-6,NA,CASSPSGGGYGYTF,TGTGCCAGCAGCCCAAGTGGGGGCGGCTATGGCTACACCTTC
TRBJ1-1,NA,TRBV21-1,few,CASSNPGQGLQLNTEAFF,TGTGCCAGCAGCAACCCGGGACAGGGGCTCCAATTGAACACTGAAGCTTTCTTT